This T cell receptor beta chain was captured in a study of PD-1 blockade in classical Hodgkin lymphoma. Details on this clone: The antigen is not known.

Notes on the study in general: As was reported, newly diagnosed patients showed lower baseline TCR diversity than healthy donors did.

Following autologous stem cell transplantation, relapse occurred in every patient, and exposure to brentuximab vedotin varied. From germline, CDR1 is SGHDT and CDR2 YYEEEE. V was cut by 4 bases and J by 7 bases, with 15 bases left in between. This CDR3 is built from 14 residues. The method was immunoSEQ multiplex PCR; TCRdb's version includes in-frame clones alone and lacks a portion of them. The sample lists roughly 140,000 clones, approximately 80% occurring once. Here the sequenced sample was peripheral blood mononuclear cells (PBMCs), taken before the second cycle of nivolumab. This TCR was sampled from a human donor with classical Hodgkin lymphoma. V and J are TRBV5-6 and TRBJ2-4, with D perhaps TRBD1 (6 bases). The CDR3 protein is CASSQLQGWNIQYF. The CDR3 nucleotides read TGTGCCAGCAGCCAGCTACAGGGCTGGAACATTCAGTACTTC.